The 30 T cell receptor beta chains in this list originate from one sample, sequenced in a study of blood T cells in healthy people across ages. Primed by a sample-barcoded 5' primer and a J-beta primer mix, a second PCR proceeded for about 6 to 11 cycles. TCRdb reprocessed the 5' RACE reads with MiXCR, giving one entry per CDR3 protein. The sample lists roughly 1.5 million distinct CDR3 sequences, approximately 42% seen once, with around 4% in the top ten. Sequencing input: blood. These receptors all stem from a woman between 18 and 29 years old in good health.

The chain uses TRBV28 and TRBJ2-7; weak D call: TRBD2 (6 bases). The CDR3 is 14 amino acids. Trimming removed 7 bases at V and 3 bases at J, with 16 bases between. In germline, CDR1 is MDHEN, CDR2 SYDVKM. CDR3 protein: CASTSPGLIYEQYF. CDR3 coding DNA: TGTGCCAGCACCTCGCCGGGACTTATCTACGAGCAGTACTTC.

Only a few counts were recorded for this clonotype. The CDR3 DNA is TGTGCCAGCAGACAGGGTAACAATCAGCCCCAGCATTTT. It is translated as CASRQGNNQPQHF. The chain couples TRBV2 to TRBJ1-5; D is perhaps TRBD1 (6 bases). From germline, CDR1 is SNHLY and CDR2 FYNNEI. The CDR3 runs 13 residues. V shed 6 bases and J shed 3 bases, with 9 bases lying between them.

The V and J genes are TRBV2 and TRBJ1-4; D is uncertain. Germline-derived CDR1 and CDR2 are SNHLY and FYNNEI. The CDR3 is made up of 14 amino acids. Trimming took 7 bases from V and 5 from J, leaving 14 bases between them. The CDR3 loop is CASKVERHNEKLFF. The CDR3 DNA is TGTGCCAGCAAGGTGGAACGGCACAATGAAAAACTGTTTTTT.

This clonotype was counted many times. This chain uses TRBV5-4 with TRBJ2-3, with D uncertain. Germline CDR1 reads SGHNT; CDR2 reads YYREEE (reference sequence). V lost 0 bases and J 0 bases, leaving 8 bases between the germline ends. This CDR3 has 15 amino acids. The CDR3 sequence: CASSLDTLSTDTQYF. The CDR3 DNA is TGTGCCAGCAGCTTGGACACTCTAAGCACAGATACGCAGTATTTT. Complete variable domain (other parts from reference TRBV5-4 and TRBJ2-3): ETGVTQSPTHLIKTRGQQVTLRCSSQSGHNTVSWYQQALGQGPQFIFQYYREEENGRGNFPPRFSGLQFPNYSSELNVNALELDDSALYLCASSLDTLSTDTQYFGPGTRLTVL.

The chain couples TRBV5-1 to TRBJ2-3; 9 nucleotides match TRBD2. The germline CDR1 and CDR2 sequences are SGHRS and YFSETQ. Unmatched junction bases numbered 4, after V lost 2 bases and J lost 0 bases. The CDR3 length is 16 residues. The CDR3 DNA is TGCGCCAGCAGCTTAATACTAGCGGGCAGCACAGATACGCAGTATTTT. Translating it yields CASSLILAGSTDTQYF.

The CDR3 here is CASRPDRNTQYF. The CDR3, as DNA: TGTGCCAGCAGGCCTGACAGAAATACGCAGTATTTT. The rearrangement joins TRBV12-3 or TRBV12-4 to TRBJ2-3; tentatively, D is TRBD1 (5 bases). The germline V and J ends were trimmed by 6 bases and 7 bases, with 11 bases remaining between them. This CDR3 is 12 amino acids long.

This chain connects TRBV6-2 or TRBV6-3 to TRBJ2-1; possibly TRBD2 for D (6 bases). Trimming cost V 6 bases and J 6 bases, with 15 bases left between them. This CDR3 has 14 amino acids. Germline CDR1 and CDR2: MNHEY and SVGEGT. The CDR3 loop is CASRGGVPVNEQFF. In nucleotides, the CDR3 is TGTGCCAGCAGAGGCGGGGTACCGGTCAATGAGCAGTTCTTC.

This clonotype was counted a few times. The V call is TRBV9, the J call TRBJ2-7; D gene ambiguous. Between the trimmed V and J ends, which lost 0 bases and 2 bases, there was a span of 9 bases. CDR3 length equals 14 residues. Per the germline V gene, CDR1 is SGDLS and CDR2 is YYNGEE. CDR3 nucleotide sequence: TGTGCCAGCAGCGTAGGAGTATCGACCTACGAGCAGTACTTC. Its protein product is CASSVGVSTYEQYF. Full variable domain (rest looked up from reference TRBV9 and TRBJ2-7): DSGVTQTPKHLITATGQRVTLRCSPRSGDLSVYWYQQSLDQGLQFLIQYYNGEERAKGNILERFSAQQFPDLHSELNLSSLELGDSALYFCASSVGVSTYEQYFGPGTRLTVT.

The rearrangement joins TRBV7-2 to TRBJ1-4; TRBD1 is a possible D gene (5 bases). The V end lost 5 bases, the J end lost 6 bases, and 16 bases lay between the germline ends. Germline V gene lookup returns CDR1 SGHTA and CDR2 FQGNSA. The CDR3 covers 15 residues. The CDR3 region is CASSRAGTTYEKLFF. The DNA of the CDR3 is TGTGCCAGCAGCCGAGCCGGGACGACCTATGAAAAACTGTTTTTT. Full variable domain (rest looked up from reference TRBV7-2 and TRBJ1-4): GAGVSQSPSNKVTEKGKDVELRCDPISGHTALYWYRQSLGQGLEFLIYFQGNSAPDKSGLPSDRFSAERTGGSVSTLTIQRTQQEDSAVYLCASSRAGTTYEKLFFGSGTQLSVL.

The gene calls are TRBV6-1 and TRBJ2-5; TRBD1 aligns across 8 bases. The J segment lost 11 bases and the V segment lost 6 bases, leaving 17 bases of the junction unmatched. Germline V gene data show CDR1 as MNHNS and CDR2 as SASEGT. The CDR3 runs to 15 residues. The CDR3 DNA sequence: TGTGCCAGCAGGACAGGGGTTAGGGAGGCAGATGAGCAGTACTTC. Translating gives CASRTGVREADEQYF.

The V call is TRBV5-4, the J call TRBJ1-4; maybe TRBD1 (6 bases). CDR1 and CDR2 from the germline V gene are SGHNT and YYREEE (reference sequence). This CDR3 is built from 16 residues. Deletions cut 0 bases from V and 5 bases from J, with 14 bases between. The CDR3 nucleotides read TGTGCCAGCAGCTTGGCCCTAGACAGGCTAAATGAAAAACTGTTTTTT. It is translated as CASSLALDRLNEKLFF.

This chain uses TRBV6-5 with TRBJ2-5; 14 bases are shared with TRBD2. The CDR3 has 16 amino acids. Per the germline V gene, CDR1 is MNHEY and CDR2 is SVGAGI. The trim removed 3 bases at V and 11 bases at J, leaving 11 bases unmatched. The CDR3: CASSYEGTSGSHEQYF. The DNA of the CDR3 is TGTGCCAGCAGTTATGAGGGGACTAGCGGGAGTCATGAGCAGTACTTC.

This chain joins TRBV7-9 and TRBJ2-3; D remains ambiguous. V lost 5 bases, J lost 2 bases, and 14 bases lay in between. Germline values: CDR1 SEHNR, CDR2 FQNEAQ (reference sequence). The CDR3 consists of 15 residues. The CDR3 sequence is CASSTGQVNTDTQYF. CDR3 bases: TGTGCCAGCAGCACGGGCCAGGTCAACACAGATACGCAGTATTTT.

This rearrangement joins TRBV10-3 to TRBJ1-4, with TRBD1 as a possible D gene (5 bases). Germline loops: CDR1 ENHRY, CDR2 SYGVKD. The germline V and J ends were trimmed by 11 bases and 8 bases, with 12 bases remaining between them. The CDR3 has 11 amino acids. Here the CDR3 reads CAPGGEEKLFF. The DNA for the CDR3 is TGTGCCCCTGGAGGGGAAGAAAAACTGTTTTTT.

This clonotype was counted a few times. The chain employs TRBV6-2 or TRBV6-3 and TRBJ1-2, with TRBD1 matching 10 bases. J gave up 5 bases and V 6 bases, and 12 bases lay outside the gene matches. Germline loops: CDR1 MNHEY, CDR2 SVGEGT. CDR3 length equals 16 residues. The CDR3 loop is CASSRRDRGMWYGYTF. DNA for the CDR3: TGTGCCAGCAGCCGCCGGGACAGGGGAATGTGGTATGGCTACACCTTC.

The chain joins TRBV5-6 to TRBJ2-1, with D tentatively TRBD1 (6 bases). Germline CDR1 SGHDT, CDR2 YYEEEE. Trimming cost V 0 bases and J 1 base, with 14 bases left between them. This CDR3 region has 17 residues. Here the CDR3 DNA reads TGTGCCAGCAGCTTGGTTACAGGGCGATGGTCCTACAATGAGCAGTTCTTC. This encodes CASSLVTGRWSYNEQFF.

In this sample, this clonotype turned up once. The chain has TRBV20-1 and TRBJ1-2, with 9 positions matching TRBD1. CDR1 and CDR2 (germline): DFQATT, SNEGSKA (reference sequence). Trimming took 0 bases from V and 6 from J; bases not matched to a gene: 5. The CDR3 is 14 amino acids. CDR3 region: CSARDPQGANGYTF. CDR3 DNA: TGCAGTGCTAGAGATCCACAGGGGGCGAATGGCTACACCTTC.

The chain is built from TRBV7-6 and TRBJ2-3; possibly TRBD2 for D (5 bases). The CDR3 spans 13 residues. The germline gives CDR1 SGHVS, CDR2 FNYEAQ. Trimming cost V 4 bases and J 6 bases, with 11 bases left between them. The CDR3 sequence is CASSWHLADTQYF. The CDR3 nucleotides are TGTGCCAGCAGCTGGCACTTAGCGGATACGCAGTATTTT.

In nucleotides, the CDR3 is TGCAGTGCGTCCTGGGCAGTAGCCGAGACCCAGTACTTC. It translates to CSASWAVAETQYF. The J gene is TRBJ2-4, the V gene TRBV20-1, with D unresolved. The better agreement between TRBJ2-5 and the DNA end casts doubt on the J call. This CDR3 has 13 amino acids. The germline V gene encodes CDR1 DFQATT and CDR2 SNEGSKA (reference sequence).

This clonotype occurred a few times. J is TRBJ2-7 and V is TRBV25-1; 9 nucleotides line up with TRBD1. This CDR3 comprises 13 residues. CDR1 and CDR2 from the germline V gene are MGHDK and SYGVNS. The ends lost 10 bases at V and 3 bases at J; junction bases unmatched: 7. For the CDR3, the DNA is TGTGCCACACAGGGGGCGTCTGGCTACGAGCAGTACTTC. It specifies CATQGASGYEQYF.

This rearrangement joins TRBV12-3 or TRBV12-4 to TRBJ1-5, with D possibly TRBD1 on 5 matching bases. With 6 bases removed from V and 0 bases from J, the gap between germline ends came to 12 bases. This CDR3 spans 15 amino acids. The CDR3 here is CASSGGPYSNQPQHF. The CDR3 DNA sequence: TGTGCCAGCAGCGGGGGACCCTATAGCAATCAGCCCCAGCATTTT.

V usage is TRBV24-1 and J usage is TRBJ2-3; D is undetermined. The germline CDR1 and CDR2 sequences are KGHDR and SFDVKD. The CDR3 is made up of 16 amino acids. V was trimmed by 3 bases and J by 0 bases, leaving 12 bases between them. In DNA, the CDR3 is TGTGCCACCAGTGATCCGGTCAGAACTAGCACAGATACGCAGTATTTT. Translating gives CATSDPVRTSTDTQYF.

This clonotype has more than one count but fewer than ten. This chain connects TRBV29-1 to TRBJ1-2, with 8 bases aligning to TRBD1. Germline V gives CDR1 SQVTM, CDR2 ANQGSEA. The length of the CDR3 is 17 residues. Trimming removed 3 bases from V and 3 bases from J; junction bases left unmatched: 15. The CDR3 DNA follows: TGCAGCGTTGATAGCTCCCTCTCAGGGGGCCTCTACTATGGCTACACCTTC. This encodes CSVDSSLSGGLYYGYTF. Drawing the rest from reference TRBV29-1 and TRBJ1-2, the complete variable domain is SAVISQKPSRDICQRGTSLTIQCQVDSQVTMMFWYRQQPGQSLTLIATANQGSEATYESGFVIDKFPISRPNLTFSTLTVSNMSPEDSSIYLCSVDSSLSGGLYYGYTFGSGTRLTVV.

Ten or more counts support this clonotype. The chain's CDR3 is CASCPGRRNTEAFF. In DNA, the CDR3 is TGTGCCAGCTGTCCAGGTCGCAGGAACACTGAAGCTTTCTTT. The gene calls are TRBV6-2 or TRBV6-3 and TRBJ1-1; D is uncertain. This CDR3 is 14 amino acids long. Trimming pared 8 bases from V and 1 base from J, leaving 14 bases between. Germline V lookup: CDR1 MNHEY, CDR2 SVGEGT.

This clonotype was detected a few times. A much larger clonotype is one base distant, so this may be a read error. The rearrangement uses TRBV7-9 and TRBJ2-7, with D unresolved. V lost 0 bases, J lost 3 bases, and 6 bases lay in between. CDR1 is SEHNR, CDR2 FQNEAQ, per germline (reference sequence). This CDR3 comprises 13 residues. This CDR3 is CASSLAGFYEQYF. The CDR3 bases are TGTGCCAGCAGCTTAGCGGGGTTCTACGAGCAGTACTTC. Using reference TRBV7-9 and TRBJ2-7 for the parts outside the CDR3, the full variable domain is DTGVSQNPRHKITKRGQNVTFRCDPISEHNRLYWYRQTLGQGPEFLTYFQNEAQLEKSRLLSDRFSAERPKGSFSTLEIQRTEQGDSAMYLCASSLAGFYEQYFGPGTRLTVT.

As to this clonotype: Compared with germline, one end of the junction differs, possibly owing to a read error. This chain joins TRBV7-2 and TRBJ2-3; no clear D. CDR1 is SGHTA and CDR2 is FQGNSA in the germline V gene. CDR3 length: 17 amino acids. The CDR3 DNA reads TGTGCCAGCAGCGGTTACCGGGCCCCGGTGATCACAGATATGCAGTATTTT. Translation gives CASSGYRAPVITDMQYF.

In its sample, this clonotype was seen many times. The chain couples TRBV25-1 to TRBJ2-7, with D unclear. The ends were cut back, 1 base at V and 5 bases at J, with 9 bases in the middle. Germline values: CDR1 MGHDK, CDR2 SYGVNS. The CDR3 runs 13 residues. The CDR3 nucleotides read TGTGCCAGCAGTGAATTCACGTTACACGAGCAGTACTTC. This gives the protein CASSEFTLHEQYF.

V usage is TRBV7-6 and J usage is TRBJ2-3, with D possibly being TRBD1 (6 bases). V was pared by 5 bases and J by 3 bases, with 15 bases between. The CDR3 has 15 amino acids. Per the germline V gene, CDR1 is SGHVS and CDR2 is FNYEAQ. The CDR3 loop is CASSPLDSRTDTQYF. The CDR3 coding sequence is TGTGCCAGCAGCCCGCTGGACAGCCGTACAGATACGCAGTATTTT.

This clonotype has just a few counts. V usage is TRBV4-2 and J usage is TRBJ2-3; D gene uncertain. Trimming pared 1 base from V and 2 bases from J, leaving 10 bases between. The germline gives CDR1 LGHNA, CDR2 YNFKEQ. The CDR3 totals 15 residues. The CDR3 sequence is CASSQGGPDTDTQYF. The CDR3 region has the DNA TGTGCCAGCAGCCAAGGAGGACCCGACACAGATACGCAGTATTTT.

This clonotype has more than one count but fewer than ten. This chain joins TRBV20-1 and TRBJ1-6, with TRBD1 matching over 7 bases. The germline CDR1 and CDR2 sequences are DFQATT and SNEGSKA (reference sequence). The CDR3 is 17 amino acids. The J segment lost 2 bases and the V segment lost 5 bases, leaving 12 bases of the junction unmatched. CDR3 DNA: TGCAGTGCTCCCGCCTGGGACAGTGAGACCTATAATTCACCCCTCCACTTT. Translation: CSAPAWDSETYNSPLHF.